The text below deals with one T cell receptor beta chain. Its antigen is undetermined. The source of the sample is a study of STAT5B mutations in CD4+ large granular lymphocyte leukemia. About the study: Healthy donors showed HLA-associated enrichment of the CDR3 'QG' motif. Study results and caveats: Without HLA matching, higher CD4+ than CD8+ T-LGLL clonality could reflect small sample size.

This CDR3 has 17 residues. V gave up 5 bases and J gave up 7 bases; unmatched junction bases: 19. Germline CDR1 SGHNT, CDR2 YENEEA. Sequencing was performed with immunoSEQ multiplex PCR; in TCRdb, only in-frame clones are kept and a portion is missing. The sample contains some 38,000 clones, almost 85% of which appear only once. This sequence originates from a human donor in good health. The V and J genes are TRBV11-3 and TRBJ1-2, with 7 bases aligning to TRBD1. The sample consisted of CD4+ T cells from blood buffy coats. For the CDR3, the DNA is TGTGCCAGCAGCATGGATGTTTGGGGACAGATTACTTCTGGCTACACCTTC. This encodes CASSMDVWGQITSGYTF.